The next 31 T cell receptor beta chains were all read from a single sample in a study of identical twins. TCRdb analysed the 5' RACE reads with MiXCR anew, one entry per CDR3 protein. This table has approximately 890,000 distinct CDR3 sequences, 9% to 15% appearing once. The same data also contributed to another study, on yellow fever vaccine responses in identical twins.

Material for sequencing was PBMCs. Receptors were obtained from a woman aged 18-29 years in good health.

In its sample, this clonotype was seen a few times. The rearrangement links TRBV20-1 to TRBJ2-7, with D maybe TRBD1 (6 bases). V gave up 5 bases and J gave up 4 bases, with 21 bases separating them. The CDR3 has 15 amino acids. Germline loops: CDR1 DFQATT, CDR2 SNEGSKA (reference sequence). The DNA for the CDR3 is TGCAGTGCTCGGAGGCCCAGGGGCGATCCTTACGAGCAGTACTTC. This translates into CSARRPRGDPYEQYF.

This clonotype was recorded at least ten times. CDR3 sequence: CASSIGRDTDTQYF. In nucleotides, the CDR3 is TGTGCCAGCAGTATCGGGAGAGACACAGATACGCAGTATTTT. The chain carries TRBV27 and TRBJ2-3; D possibly corresponds to TRBD2 (6 bases). V dropped 5 bases and J dropped 2 bases, with 11 bases sitting between them. The CDR3 length is 14 residues. Germline CDR1 MNHEY, CDR2 SMNVEV (reference sequence).

In this sample, this clonotype turned up many times. The CDR3 bases are TGCAGTGTCCCCGACGGGCGATATCAGCCCCAGCATTTT. This sequence encodes CSVPDGRYQPQHF. V is TRBV20-1 and J is TRBJ1-5; the D is unclear. This CDR3 comprises 13 residues. The V and J ends lost 7 bases and 5 bases respectively, with 15 bases between them. Germline V gene data show CDR1 as DFQATT and CDR2 as SNEGSKA (reference sequence).

The rearrangement joins TRBV7-8 to TRBJ2-2; tentatively, D is TRBD2 (5 bases). Trimming took 1 base from V and 5 from J, leaving 8 bases between them. The CDR3 covers 14 residues. The germline CDR1 and CDR2 sequences are SGHVS and FQNEAQ. CDR3 nucleotide sequence: TGTGCCAGCAGCTTAGTGGAGGTTACCGGGGAGCTGTTTTTT. Amino acid sequence: CASSLVEVTGELFF. Variable domain in full (rest from reference TRBV7-8 and TRBJ2-2): GAGVSQSPRYKVAKRGQDVALRCDPISGHVSLFWYQQALGQGPEFLTYFQNEAQLDKSGLPSDRFFAERPEGSVSTLKIQRTQQEDSAVYLCASSLVEVTGELFFGEGSRLTVL.

This clonotype has a handful of counts. The chain is built from TRBV28 and TRBJ1-5, with a possible D match to TRBD1 (6 bases). The CDR3 consists of 16 residues. V was cut by 5 bases and J by 4 bases, with 18 bases left in between. Germline values: CDR1 MDHEN, CDR2 SYDVKM. The CDR3 protein is CASSAPTGLRNQPQHF. The CDR3 DNA reads TGTGCCAGCAGTGCACCCACAGGGTTGAGGAATCAGCCCCAGCATTTT.

The chain carries TRBV7-2 and TRBJ2-3; D is possibly TRBD2 (5 bases). This CDR3 has 15 amino acids. The V end lost 1 base, the J end lost 9 bases, and 17 bases lay between the germline ends. CDR1 and CDR2 (germline): SGHTA, FQGNSA. The CDR3 bases are TGTGCCAGCAGCTTAGACCCGGGATCCCTGGGAACGCAGTATTTT. It translates to CASSLDPGSLGTQYF.

The chain joins TRBV7-2 to TRBJ2-2, with D perhaps matching TRBD1 (5 bases). V lost 0 bases and J 6 bases, leaving 14 bases between the germline ends. Germline CDR1 SGHTA, CDR2 FQGNSA. The CDR3 has 16 residues. The CDR3 spells CASSLALSGLAGELFF. The CDR3 nucleotides are TGTGCCAGCAGCTTAGCGCTATCAGGGCTGGCCGGGGAGCTGTTTTTT.

The CDR3 spells CASSLREPRYEQYF. CDR3 sequence (DNA): TGTGCCAGCTCACTCCGGGAACCTCGTTACGAGCAGTACTTC. The chain employs TRBV18 and TRBJ2-7, with D possibly being TRBD2 (5 bases). The CDR3 consists of 14 residues. Trimming left V 4 bases short and J 4 bases short, with 14 bases between. CDR1 is KGHSH, CDR2 LQKENI, per germline.

This clonotype was picked up a small number of times. The chain has TRBV28 and TRBJ2-7; weak D call: TRBD1 (6 bases). The V end lost 2 bases, the J end lost 3 bases, and 17 bases lay between the germline ends. CDR1 is MDHEN, CDR2 SYDVKM, per germline. The CDR3 has 16 amino acids. The CDR3 protein is CASSLKGVGRNYEQYF. The CDR3 DNA reads as TGTGCCAGCAGTTTAAAGGGGGTTGGACGGAACTACGAGCAGTACTTC. The whole variable domain, filled in from reference TRBV28 and TRBJ2-7, reads DVKVTQSSRYLVKRTGEKVFLECVQDMDHENMFWYRQDPGLGLRLIYFSYDVKMKEKGDIPEGYSVSREKKERFSLILESASTNQTSMYLCASSLKGVGRNYEQYFGPGTRLTVT.

This clonotype was seen ten or more times. The chain employs TRBV11-2 and TRBJ2-3, with 10 bases lining up with TRBD1. V lost 5 bases to trimming and J lost 0 bases; unmatched junction nucleotides: 2. Germline V lookup: CDR1 SGHAT, CDR2 FQNNGV. This CDR3 comprises 15 residues. In nucleotides, the CDR3 is TGTGCCAGCAGCCGGACAGGGGGGAGCACAGATACGCAGTATTTT. Protein sequence: CASSRTGGSTDTQYF.

The chain recombines TRBV24-1 with TRBJ2-7, with D perhaps matching TRBD1 or TRBD2 (5 bases each). The germline V gene encodes CDR1 KGHDR and CDR2 SFDVKD. V lost 4 bases and J lost 0, with 6 bases in between. The CDR3 is 13 amino acids. The CDR3 bases are TGTGCCACCAGTGAGGGGGTCTCCTACGAGCAGTACTTC. This translates into CATSEGVSYEQYF.

V and J are TRBV4-1 and TRBJ2-7, with unresolved D. Per the germline V gene, CDR1 is MGHRA and CDR2 is YSYEKL. V was trimmed by 4 bases and J by 2 bases, leaving 6 bases between them. This CDR3 region has 12 residues. In DNA form, the CDR3 reads TGCGCCAGCAGCCCACTACCCTACGAGCAGTACGTC. Translation: CASSPLPYEQYV.

For the CDR3, the DNA is TGTGCCAGCAGAGGCAGGACTAGCGGGAGTCGAGACAATGAGCAGTTCTTC. It translates to CASRGRTSGSRDNEQFF. The chain recombines TRBV2 with TRBJ2-1, with 13 bases lining up with TRBD2. The CDR3 length is 17 residues. The trim removed 6 bases at V and 5 bases at J, leaving 10 bases unmatched. Per the germline V gene, CDR1 is SNHLY and CDR2 is FYNNEI.

V usage is TRBV28 and J usage is TRBJ2-2, with D perhaps TRBD2 (6 bases). CDR3 size: 14 residues. Trimming removed 10 bases at V and 6 bases at J, with 18 bases between. The germline V gene encodes CDR1 MDHEN and CDR2 SYDVKM. The DNA of the CDR3 is TGTGCCACCGAAGAACGGGGGATGGCCGGGGAGCTGTTTTTT. Protein sequence: CATEERGMAGELFF.

The rearrangement joins TRBV10-3 to TRBJ1-1; 11 bases are a match to TRBD1. Germline assignment: CDR1 ENHRY and CDR2 SYGVKD. CDR3 length: 16 amino acids. After removal of 2 bases from V and 3 bases from J, the junction contained 5 bases not matched to a gene. CDR3 amino acids: CAISEPLDRGHTEAFF. CDR3 coding DNA: TGTGCCATCAGTGAGCCCCTGGACAGGGGGCACACTGAAGCTTTCTTT.

This clonotype was recorded a few times. The chain couples TRBV7-9 to TRBJ1-1; tentatively, D is TRBD1 (6 bases). Trimming removed 0 bases at V and 8 bases at J, with 13 bases between. The CDR3 extends over 14 amino acids. Germline assignment: CDR1 SEHNR and CDR2 FQNEAQ (reference sequence). The CDR3 is CASSLARGPREAFF. CDR3 sequence (DNA): TGTGCCAGCAGCTTAGCGCGGGGGCCACGGGAAGCTTTCTTT.

This chain uses TRBV11-3 with TRBJ1-1, with D tentatively TRBD1 (5 bases). This CDR3 is 15 amino acids long. CDR1 is SGHNT and CDR2 is YENEEA in the germline V gene. The ends were cut back, 1 base at V and 1 base at J, with 10 bases in the middle. CDR3 amino acids: CASSLGQISNTEAFF. Written as DNA, the CDR3 is TGTGCCAGCAGCTTAGGACAGATTTCGAACACTGAAGCTTTCTTT.

The rearrangement links TRBV2 to TRBJ1-5; no reliable D call. Per germline, CDR1 SNHLY and CDR2 FYNNEI. The germline V and J ends were trimmed by 9 bases and 3 bases, with 12 bases remaining between them. The CDR3 spans 13 residues. The CDR3 is CASREGNNQPQHF. DNA of the CDR3: TGTGCCAGTAGAGAGGGAAACAATCAGCCCCAGCATTTT.

This chain uses TRBV20-1 with TRBJ1-2, with 10 bases that match TRBD1. V lost 6 bases to trimming and J lost 2 bases; unmatched junction nucleotides: 3. Germline CDR1 DFQATT, CDR2 SNEGSKA (reference sequence). The CDR3 runs 13 residues. The chain's CDR3 is CSAGQGGNYGYTF. The CDR3 coding sequence is TGCAGTGCAGGACAGGGGGGAAACTATGGCTACACCTTC.

There are a few counts of this clonotype. The genes are TRBV6-2 or TRBV6-3 and TRBJ2-1; 8 nucleotides match TRBD2. The CDR3 has 16 amino acids. Germline V gives CDR1 MNHEY, CDR2 SVGEGT. Germline trimming cut 2 bases from V and 7 bases from J; bases unmatched to any gene: 10. CDR3 sequence reads: CASSYGTSRAGNEQFF. In DNA form, the CDR3 reads TGTGCCAGCAGTTACGGGACTAGTAGGGCTGGGAATGAGCAGTTCTTC.

V and J are TRBV9 and TRBJ2-7, with a possible D match to TRBD2 (7 bases). Germline values: CDR1 SGDLS, CDR2 YYNGEE. CDR3 length: 13 amino acids. Trimming cost V 3 bases and J 7 bases, with 14 bases left between them. CDR3 nucleotides: TGTGCCAGCAGCGAGGGGGGGAGTGGGGAGCAGTACTTC. Protein sequence: CASSEGGSGEQYF.

Ten or more counts support this clonotype. This rearrangement joins TRBV6-2 or TRBV6-3 to TRBJ2-6; 10 bases agree with TRBD1. The junction had 7 bases not matched to a gene; V was cut back by 6 bases and J by 2 bases. This CDR3 is 17 amino acids long. Per the germline V gene, CDR1 is MNHEY and CDR2 is SVGEGT. CDR3 region: CASSPGTGATGANVLTF. The CDR3 bases are TGTGCCAGCAGCCCCGGGACAGGGGCCACTGGGGCCAACGTCCTGACTTTC.

This clonotype was counted a few times. The J gene is TRBJ1-6, the V gene TRBV27; TRBD1 aligns across 8 bases. Per germline, CDR1 MNHEY and CDR2 SMNVEV (reference sequence). The CDR3 covers 15 residues. The junction had 9 bases not matched to a gene; V was cut back by 6 bases and J by 8 bases. In DNA form, the CDR3 reads TGTGCCAGCAGCGCGCCAGGGGGCCTCGATTCACCCCTCCACTTT. Protein product: CASSAPGGLDSPLHF.

This clonotype was observed a few times. V usage is TRBV3-1 and J usage is TRBJ2-3; 11 positions agree with TRBD2. The CDR3 runs to 13 residues. The germline CDR1 and CDR2 sequences are LGHDT and YNNKEL (reference sequence). The V and J ends lost 6 bases and 7 bases, in that order; junction bases with no gene match: 3. The CDR3 DNA reads TGTGCCAGCAGACAGACTAGCGGGAATACGCAGTATTTT. It encodes CASRQTSGNTQYF.

This clonotype appeared a few times. This rearrangement joins TRBV7-9 to TRBJ2-5; 8 bases line up with TRBD2. Unmatched junction bases numbered 13, after V lost 5 bases and J lost 5 bases. The germline gives CDR1 SEHNR, CDR2 FQNEAQ (reference sequence). This CDR3 comprises 16 residues. CDR3 loop: CASSPRGAGESETQYF. The CDR3 DNA reads as TGTGCCAGCAGCCCTCGAGGAGCGGGAGAGTCGGAGACCCAGTACTTC.

This chain links TRBV12-3 or TRBV12-4 with TRBJ1-6; TRBD1 matches at 7 bases. V lost 6 bases and J lost 3; bases outside the gene matches: 5. This CDR3 region has 15 residues. The CDR3 sequence: CASRSTGYYNSPLHF. As DNA, the CDR3 is TGTGCCAGCAGATCGACAGGGTACTATAATTCACCCCTCCACTTT.

This clonotype was picked up a small number of times. This rearrangement joins TRBV10-3 to TRBJ2-7; D is undetermined. CDR1 and CDR2 from the germline V gene are ENHRY and SYGVKD. The V end lost 9 bases, the J end lost 6 bases, and 18 bases lay between the germline ends. This CDR3 region has 13 residues. The DNA of the CDR3 is TGTGCCATATCTCGGCTCACTTTAGGCGAGCAGTACTTC. Translated: CAISRLTLGEQYF.

The CDR3 DNA reads as TGTGCCAGCAGCTTAACAACGGGCACGCAAGAGACCCAGTACTTC. This gives the protein CASSLTTGTQETQYF. The chain employs TRBV7-9 and TRBJ2-5; D gene unclear. Germline loops: CDR1 SEHNR, CDR2 FQNEAQ (reference sequence). Between the trimmed V and J ends, which lost 2 bases and 2 bases, there was a span of 12 bases. The CDR3 is 15 amino acids.

The chain couples TRBV7-9 to TRBJ1-1; the D gene is possibly TRBD1 (6 bases). Per germline, CDR1 SEHNR and CDR2 FQNEAQ (reference sequence). The ends were cut back, 6 bases at V and 5 bases at J, with 13 bases in the middle. The CDR3 consists of 13 residues. For the CDR3, the DNA is TGTGCCAGCAGTCATTGGACAGATACTGAAGCTTTCTTT. This translates into CASSHWTDTEAFF. Based on the CDR3 plus reference TRBV7-9 and TRBJ1-1, the full variable domain is DTGVSQNPRHKITKRGQNVTFRCDPISEHNRLYWYRQTLGQGPEFLTYFQNEAQLEKSRLLSDRFSAERPKGSFSTLEIQRTEQGDSAMYLCASSHWTDTEAFFGQGTRLTVV.

This chain uses TRBV25-1 with TRBJ2-3; D gene ambiguous. The V and J ends lost 2 bases and 1 base respectively, with 10 bases between them. CDR1 and CDR2 from the germline V gene are MGHDK and SYGVNS. The CDR3 length is 15 residues. CDR3 DNA: TGTGCCAGCAGTGAACTAGGTGGGGGCACAGATACGCAGTATTTT. Translated: CASSELGGGTDTQYF.

There are a few counts of this clonotype. This chain links TRBV4-1 with TRBJ2-7, with D unresolved. CDR1 and CDR2 from the germline V gene are MGHRA and YSYEKL. V was clipped by 1 base and J by 0 bases, with 7 bases between them. The CDR3 totals 14 residues. The CDR3 reads CASSQAPGSYEQYV. The DNA for the CDR3 is TGCGCCAGCAGCCAAGCGCCGGGCTCCTACGAGCAGTACGTC.